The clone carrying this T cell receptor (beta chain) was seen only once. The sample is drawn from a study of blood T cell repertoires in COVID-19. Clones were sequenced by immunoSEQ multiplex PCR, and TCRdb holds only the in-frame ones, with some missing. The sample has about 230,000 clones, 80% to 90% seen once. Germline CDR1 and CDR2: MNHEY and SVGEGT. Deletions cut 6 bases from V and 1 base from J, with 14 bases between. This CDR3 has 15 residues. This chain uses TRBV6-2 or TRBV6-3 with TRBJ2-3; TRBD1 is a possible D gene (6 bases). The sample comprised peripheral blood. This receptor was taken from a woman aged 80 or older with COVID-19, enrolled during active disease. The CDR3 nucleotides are TGTGCCAGCAGCTCCGACAGGAAGGGCACAGATACGCAGTATTTT. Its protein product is CASSSDRKGTDTQYF.